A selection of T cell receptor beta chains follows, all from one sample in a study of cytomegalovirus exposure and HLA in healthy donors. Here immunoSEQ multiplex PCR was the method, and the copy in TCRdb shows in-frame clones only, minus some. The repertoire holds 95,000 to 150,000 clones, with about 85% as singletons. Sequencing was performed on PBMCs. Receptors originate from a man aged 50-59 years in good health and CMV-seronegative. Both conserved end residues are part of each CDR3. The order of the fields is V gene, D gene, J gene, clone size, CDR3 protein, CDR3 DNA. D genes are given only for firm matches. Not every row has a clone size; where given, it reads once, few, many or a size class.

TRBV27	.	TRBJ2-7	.	CASRLNRLSSYEQYF	TGTGCCAGCCGGCTAAACAGGCTCAGCTCCTACGAGCAGTACTTC
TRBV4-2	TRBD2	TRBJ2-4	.	CASSQAGRDIQYF	TGTGCCAGCAGCCAGGCGGGGAGGGACATTCAGTACTTC
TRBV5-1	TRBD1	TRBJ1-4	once	CATGTGGTTNEKLFF	TGCGCCACCGGGACAGGGGGAACAACTAATGAAAAACTGTTTTTT
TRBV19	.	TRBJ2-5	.	CASSGTATQETQYF	TGTGCCAGTAGTGGGACTGCTACCCAAGAGACCCAGTACTTC
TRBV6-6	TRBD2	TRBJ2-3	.	CASRPLEGGTDTQYF	TGTGCCAGCCGACCTCTTGAGGGAGGGACAGATACGCAGTATTTT
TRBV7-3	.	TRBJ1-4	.	CASSLRGTRGEKLFF	TGTGCCAGCAGCTTAAGGGGGACAAGAGGGGAAAAACTGTTTTTT
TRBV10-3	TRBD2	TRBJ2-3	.	CASGRGAGGATDTQYF	TGTGCCTCTGGCCGGGGAGCGGGAGGGGCCACAGATACGCAGTATTTT
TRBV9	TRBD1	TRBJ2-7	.	CASSVGGTGLFEQYF	TGTGCCAGCAGCGTAGGAGGGACAGGACTTTTCGAGCAGTACTTC
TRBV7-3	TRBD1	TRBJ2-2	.	CASSRGQGTGELFF	TGTGCCAGCAGCCGGGGACAGGGGACCGGGGAGCTGTTTTTT
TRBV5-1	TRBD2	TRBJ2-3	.	CASSRGLDPTDTQYF	TGCGCCAGCAGCCGGGGACTAGATCCCACAGATACGCAGTATTTT
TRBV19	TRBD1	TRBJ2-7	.	CASSTQGADEQYF	TGTGCCAGTAGTACACAGGGGGCTGACGAGCAGTACTTC
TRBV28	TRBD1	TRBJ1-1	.	CASSPIDRGQGLWRQSEAFF	TGTGCCAGCAGTCCAATAGACCGAGGACAGGGGTTATGGAGACAATCTGAAGCTTTCTTT
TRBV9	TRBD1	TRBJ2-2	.	CASSVLSGTANTGELFF	TGTGCCAGCAGCGTACTAAGTGGGACAGCGAACACCGGGGAGCTGTTTTTT
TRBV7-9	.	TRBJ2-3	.	CASSIDSDTQYF	TGTGCCAGCAGCATCGACTCAGATACGCAGTATTTT
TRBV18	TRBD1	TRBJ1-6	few	CASSPKQGVPNSPLHF	TGTGCCAGCTCACCCAAACAGGGGGTCCCTAATTCACCCCTCCACTTT
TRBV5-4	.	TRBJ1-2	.	CASSLGMGGNYGYTF	TGTGCCAGCAGCCTGGGCATGGGAGGGAACTATGGCTACACCTTC
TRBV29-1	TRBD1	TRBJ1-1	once	CSFRQGLGEAFF	TGCAGCTTTCGACAGGGTCTTGGTGAAGCTTTCTTT
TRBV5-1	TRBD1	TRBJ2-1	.	CASSWTGQGAKLAEQFF	TGCGCCAGCAGCTGGACGGGACAGGGGGCGAAACTGGCTGAGCAGTTCTTC
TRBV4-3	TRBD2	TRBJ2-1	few	CASRTLSGGDDNEQFF	TGCGCCAGCAGGACCCTTAGCGGGGGAGATGACAATGAGCAGTTCTTC
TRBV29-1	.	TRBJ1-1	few	CSGRTEAEAFF	TGCAGCGGGCGGACAGAGGCTGAAGCTTTCTTT
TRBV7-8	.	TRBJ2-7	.	CASSPGGGLYEQYF	TGTGCCAGCAGCCCGGGAGGGGGCCTCTACGAGCAGTACTTC
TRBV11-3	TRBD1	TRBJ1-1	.	CASSFTGTGDTEAFF	TGTGCCAGCAGCTTTACCGGGACAGGGGACACTGAAGCTTTCTTT
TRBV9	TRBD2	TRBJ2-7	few	CASSVGPFASGSLEQYF	TGTGCCAGCAGCGTAGGCCCATTCGCTAGCGGGAGTTTGGAGCAGTACTTC
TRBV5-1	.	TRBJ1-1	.	CASSLAAHIRTEAFF	TGCGCCAGCAGCTTGGCGGCACACATCAGGACTGAAGCTTTCTTT
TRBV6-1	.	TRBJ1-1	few	CASTPGHMNTEAFF	TGTGCCAGCACCCCGGGACACATGAACACTGAAGCTTTCTTT
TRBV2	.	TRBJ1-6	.	CASRDRTSYNSPLHF	TGTGCCAGCAGAGACAGGACCTCCTATAATTCACCCCTCCACTTT
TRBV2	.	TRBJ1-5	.	CASIQGIDQPQHF	TGTGCCAGCATCCAGGGAATTGATCAGCCCCAGCATTTT
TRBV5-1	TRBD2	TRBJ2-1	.	CASSYTSVSYNEQFF	TGCGCCAGCAGCTACACTAGCGTCTCCTACAATGAGCAGTTCTTC
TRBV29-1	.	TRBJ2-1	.	CSVITSVYNEQFF	TGCAGCGTTATCACTAGTGTTTACAATGAGCAGTTCTTC
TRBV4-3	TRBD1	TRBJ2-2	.	CASSPGQGHTGELFF	TGCGCCAGCAGCCCCGGACAGGGGCATACCGGGGAGCTGTTTTTT
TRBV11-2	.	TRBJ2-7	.	CASSLEYNYEQYF	TGTGCCAGCAGCTTAGAGTATAACTACGAGCAGTACTTC
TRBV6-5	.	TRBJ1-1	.	CASRTGPHTEAFF	TGTGCCAGCAGAACAGGACCCCACACTGAAGCTTTCTTT
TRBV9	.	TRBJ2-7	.	CASSVTVKEEQYF	TGTGCCAGCAGCGTTACGGTCAAAGAAGAGCAGTACTTC
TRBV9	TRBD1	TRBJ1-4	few	CASSAGRRTGKDEKLFF	TGTGCCAGCAGCGCTGGAAGGCGGACAGGGAAAGATGAAAAACTGTTTTTT
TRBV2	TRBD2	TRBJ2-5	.	CASSEEGTSGGLETQYF	TGTGCCAGCAGTGAAGAAGGGACTAGCGGGGGGCTAGAGACCCAGTACTTC
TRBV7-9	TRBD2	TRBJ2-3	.	CASSPQTSGSVDTQYF	TGTGCCAGCAGCCCTCAGACTAGCGGGAGTGTAGATACGCAGTATTTT
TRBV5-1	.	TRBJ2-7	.	CASSLGDIVDEQYF	TGCGCCAGCAGCTTGGGGGACATCGTCGACGAGCAGTACTTC
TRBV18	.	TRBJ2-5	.	CASSPGESTETQYF	TGTGCCAGCTCACCAGGGGAGTCTACGGAGACCCAGTACTTC
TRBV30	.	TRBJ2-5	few	CAWRSPRVPIQETQYF	TGTGCCTGGCGCTCCCCCAGGGTGCCTATCCAAGAGACCCAGTACTTC
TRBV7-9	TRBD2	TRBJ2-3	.	CASSLKGRDDGVADTQYF	TGTGCCAGCAGCTTAAAAGGGAGGGATGACGGGGTGGCAGATACGCAGTATTTT
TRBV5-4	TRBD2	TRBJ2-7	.	CASSLTSGSYEQYF	TGTGCCAGCAGCTTGACTAGCGGGTCCTACGAGCAGTACTTC
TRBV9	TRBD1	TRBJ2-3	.	CASSVAGQGASDTQYF	TGTGCCAGCAGCGTAGCTGGACAGGGGGCATCAGATACGCAGTATTTT
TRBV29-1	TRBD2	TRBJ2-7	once	CSVATSGYEQYF	TGCAGCGTTGCGACTAGCGGTTACGAGCAGTACTTC
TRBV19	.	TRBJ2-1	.	CASREGGAYNEQFF	TGTGCCTCACGAGAAGGAGGCGCCTACAATGAGCAGTTCTTC
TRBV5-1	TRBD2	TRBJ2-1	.	CASSFTLAGSNEQFF	TGCGCCAGCAGCTTCACACTAGCGGGGTCCAATGAGCAGTTCTTC
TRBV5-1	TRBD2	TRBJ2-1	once	CASSSTSGSGNEQFF	TGCGCCAGCAGCTCGACTAGCGGGAGTGGGAATGAGCAGTTCTTC
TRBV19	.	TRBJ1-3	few	CASSLAGGEVTGNTIYF	TGTGCCAGTAGCCTGGCGGGGGGCGAAGTCACTGGAAACACCATATATTTT
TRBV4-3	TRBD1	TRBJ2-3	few	CASSQVTGGADTQYF	TGCGCCAGCAGCCAGGTGACAGGGGGCGCCGATACGCAGTATTTT
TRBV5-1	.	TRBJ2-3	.	CASSSQGGQGDTQYF	TGCGCCAGCAGCTCTCAGGGAGGGCAGGGGGATACGCAGTATTTT
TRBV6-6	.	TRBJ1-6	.	CASSYGGIGLNSPLHF	TGTGCCAGCAGTTACGGGGGGATTGGTCTTAATTCACCCCTCCACTTT
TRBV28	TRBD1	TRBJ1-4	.	CASSLRDRASVRGEREKLFF	TGTGCCAGCAGTTTAAGGGACAGAGCGAGTGTTAGGGGGGAACGAGAAAAACTGTTTTTT